The rows below give T cell receptor beta chains drawn from one sample of a study of cytomegalovirus exposure and HLA in healthy donors. The repertoire was sequenced with immunoSEQ multiplex PCR; TCRdb's copy has only in-frame clones and lacks some. The sample shows 150,000 to 200,000 clones, approximately 79% of them seen only once. The sequenced sample consisted of PBMCs. The receptor source for this set is a man in his sixties in good health and CMV-seronegative. CDR3s include the opening cysteine and the closing phenylalanine or tryptophan.

v_call	j_call	cdr3_aa
TRBV18	TRBJ2-3	CASSPRDREEDTQYF
TRBV11-3	TRBJ2-7	CASSRGSELDEQYF
TRBV7-9	TRBJ1-1	CSSSLVGQGGPTEAFF
TRBV2	TRBJ2-3	CASKAGVSTDTQYF
TRBV9	TRBJ1-5	CASSEDGGGNQPQHF
TRBV4-1	TRBJ2-7	CASSHPQGRGNYEQYF
TRBV19	TRBJ1-1	CASSRDRFLDTEAFF
TRBV9	TRBJ2-1	CASSAEGGLAGEEQFF
TRBV27	TRBJ2-1	CASSLGGESFEQFF
TRBV7-9	TRBJ2-7	CASSGSGKSYEQYF
TRBV27	TRBJ2-7	CASSSTGRARGALLYEQYF
TRBV4-2	TRBJ2-1	CASSLAAGGYNEQFF
TRBV2	TRBJ2-3	CASRRTAGGSSTDTQYF
TRBV10-3	TRBJ2-7	CAISEDNYEQYF
TRBV6-4	TRBJ1-6	CASSDLRGPNSPLHF
TRBV5-1	TRBJ1-5	CASSPDSFNQPQHF
TRBV11-3	TRBJ1-1	CASSLDHRGVYLAEAFF
TRBV19	.	CASSDQQGNYEQYF
TRBV7-9	TRBJ2-4	CASSPNVRTENIQYF
TRBV5-1	TRBJ2-5	CASSVQNRQETQYF
TRBV28	TRBJ2-6	CASSRTGSSGANVLTF
TRBV7-9	TRBJ1-5	CSSSQTGYQPQHF
TRBV10-1	TRBJ2-1	CASSARANEQFF
TRBV25-1	TRBJ1-4	CASSSLEEKLFF
TRBV29-1	TRBJ1-2	CSVPMDNSFEYGYTF
TRBV5-1	TRBJ2-2	CASSLVERNTGELFF
TRBV7-2	TRBJ2-7	CASGPQAGTQGYEQYF
TRBV21-1	TRBJ2-1	CASRVETSSYNEQFF
TRBV21-1	TRBJ1-2	CASIQGTGNPYGYTF
TRBV5-1	TRBJ2-7	CASSLAYGEQYF
TRBV5-4	TRBJ1-1	CASEGRGLNRGTEAFF
TRBV7-9	TRBJ2-1	CASSLAFSGGRNEQFF
TRBV19	TRBJ2-1	CASSIDIGDLYNEQFF
TRBV27	TRBJ2-7	CASSLDGTASYEQYF
TRBV29-1	TRBJ1-2	CSVSSVDSGYTF
TRBV19	TRBJ2-2	CASSILIAGETGELFF
TRBV5-5	TRBJ1-5	CASSPGTIIGSSNQPQHF
TRBV29-1	TRBJ2-2	CSGKGHPNTGELFF
TRBV7-9	TRBJ2-3	CASSIGLAESDTQYF
TRBV4-3	TRBJ1-2	CASSQEIKGRYGGYTF
TRBV4-3	TRBJ1-2	CASSQASGGTNYGYTF
TRBV5-5	TRBJ1-1	CASSGGPGSMNTEAFF
TRBV7-8	TRBJ1-4	CASRGTGDEKLFF
TRBV19	TRBJ2-2	CASGLSSTGELFF
TRBV7-2	TRBJ2-5	CASSPPSGPGGTQYF
TRBV13	TRBJ1-5	CASSSGIGGNQPQHF
TRBV4-3	TRBJ2-3	CASSQNSGRGADTQYF
TRBV5-1	TRBJ2-1	CASSFTGVLNNEQFF
TRBV2	TRBJ2-7	CASGAGLAVYEQYF
TRBV5-1	TRBJ2-6	CASSARGGPGANVLTF
TRBV10-3	TRBJ2-3	CAIQGRGWGDTQYF
TRBV19	TRBJ2-1	CASSIDRGYNEQFF
TRBV10-3	TRBJ2-3	CAISEDRGGDTQYF
TRBV7-3	TRBJ2-2	CASSQRAGPNTGELFF
TRBV5-1	TRBJ2-7	CASRDPGLTYEQYF
TRBV9	TRBJ1-1	CASSVQSGWGHMGGTEAFF
TRBV28	TRBJ1-1	CASSLLNTEAFF
TRBV6-5	.	CASSYSGNSYEQYF
TRBV28	TRBJ2-7	CASSLTQLAGADEQYF